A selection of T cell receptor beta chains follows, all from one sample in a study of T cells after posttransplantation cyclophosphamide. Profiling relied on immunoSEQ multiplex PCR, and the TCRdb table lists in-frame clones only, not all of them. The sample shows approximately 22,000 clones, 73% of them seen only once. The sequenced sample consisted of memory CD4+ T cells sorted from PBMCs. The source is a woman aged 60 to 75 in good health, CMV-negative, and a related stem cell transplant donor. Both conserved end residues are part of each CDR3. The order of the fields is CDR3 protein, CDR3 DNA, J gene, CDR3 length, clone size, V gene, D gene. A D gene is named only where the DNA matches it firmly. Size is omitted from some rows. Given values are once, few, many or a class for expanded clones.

CASSTGGGPYEQYF	TGTGCCAGCAGCACTGGGGGGGGACCCTACGAGCAGTACTTC	TRBJ2-7	14	-	TRBV7-2	TRBD2
CASSLGATRERKLFF	TGTGCCAGCAGTTTGGGGGCCACAAGGGAGAGAAAACTGTTTTTT	TRBJ1-4	15	-	TRBV27	-
CASSYPTSGRAIEQFF	TGTGCCAGCAGCTACCCGACTAGCGGGAGAGCGATCGAGCAGTTCTTC	TRBJ2-1	16	-	TRBV6-5	TRBD2
CASSEGTGYGYTF	TGTGCCAGCAGTGAAGGGACAGGCTATGGCTACACCTTC	TRBJ1-2	13	medium-sized	TRBV2	TRBD1
CASSPPGQRYNEQFF	TGTGCCAGCTCACCACCGGGACAGAGGTACAATGAGCAGTTCTTC	TRBJ2-1	15	-	TRBV18	TRBD1
CASTPTRQRTGELFF	TGTGCCAGCACCCCGACGCGACAACGCACCGGGGAGCTGTTTTTT	TRBJ2-2	15	few	TRBV5-5	-
CASRQRAGAFYNEQFF	TGTGCCAGCAGACAGCGAGCTGGGGCTTTTTACAATGAGCAGTTCTTC	TRBJ2-1	16	-	TRBV2	-
CASSRRSSYNSPLHF	TGTGCCAGCAGCCGGCGGAGCTCCTATAATTCACCCCTCCACTTT	TRBJ1-6	15	-	TRBV14	-
CASSLRGVTQYF	TGTGCCAGCAGCTTAAGGGGCGTGACCCAGTACTTC	TRBJ2-5	12	-	TRBV7-2	-
CASSQDVGSGGYTF	TGTGCCAGCAGCCAAGATGTAGGGAGCGGGGGCTACACCTTC	TRBJ1-2	14	-	TRBV4-2	-
CASSPGNYGYTF	TGTGCCAGCAGCCCCGGGAACTATGGCTACACCTTC	TRBJ1-2	12	-	TRBV7-9	-
CASSEARNYGYTF	TGTGCCAGCAGCGAAGCCAGGAACTATGGCTACACCTTC	TRBJ1-2	13	-	TRBV7-9	-
CTSGQVPNTEAFF	TGCACCAGCGGACAGGTGCCGAACACTGAAGCTTTCTTT	TRBJ1-1	13	-	TRBV1	-
CASSAKGHFYEQYF	TGTGCCAGCAGCGCCAAGGGACATTTCTACGAGCAGTACTTC	TRBJ2-7	14	few	TRBV9	-
CASTRDSQFSNQPQHF	TGTGCCAGCACCCGGGACAGCCAATTTAGCAATCAGCCCCAGCATTTT	TRBJ1-5	16	-	TRBV5-8	TRBD1
CAISDGRGGSGNTIYF	TGTGCCATCAGTGATGGAAGGGGAGGCTCTGGAAACACCATATATTTT	TRBJ1-3	16	-	TRBV10-3	-
CSSRDWNYNEQFF	TGCAGCTCACGGGACTGGAACTACAATGAGCAGTTCTTC	TRBJ2-1	13	-	TRBV29-1	-
CASSFDSVYEQYF	TGCGCCAGCAGCTTCGACAGCGTCTACGAGCAGTACTTC	TRBJ2-7	13	-	TRBV5-1	-
CASGRKARQFF	TGTGCCAGCGGGAGGAAAGCCCGGCAGTTCTTC	TRBJ2-1	11	few	TRBV27	-
CASTLQGTEAFF	TGTGCCAGCACCCTACAGGGAACTGAAGCTTTCTTT	TRBJ1-1	12	-	TRBV28	-
CASSLSADTEAFF	TGTGCCAGCAGCTTAAGTGCAGACACTGAAGCTTTCTTT	TRBJ1-1	13	once	TRBV7-9	-
CASSPIMTSGGSLSQYF	TGTGCCAGCAGCCCCATCATGACTAGCGGGGGGAGCCTGTCGCAGTATTTT	TRBJ2-3	17	-	TRBV28	TRBD2
CASSLFKTSGRGPTQYF	TGTGCCAGCAGTTTATTTAAGACTAGCGGGAGAGGCCCGACCCAGTACTTC	TRBJ2-5	17	-	TRBV28	TRBD2
CASSQATGATNEKLFF	TGCGCCAGCAGCCAAGCGACAGGGGCAACTAATGAAAAACTGTTTTTT	TRBJ1-4	16	-	TRBV4-1	TRBD1
CASSPVTRGNEKLFF	TGTGCCAGTAGCCCCGTGACCAGGGGTAATGAAAAACTGTTTTTT	TRBJ1-4	15	-	TRBV19	-
CASSPGRGPLSNQPQHF	TGTGCCAGCAGTCCCGGGAGGGGGCCTCTGAGCAATCAGCCCCAGCATTTT	TRBJ1-5	17	-	TRBV2	TRBD1
CASSPYTTGYTEAFF	TGTGCCAGCAGTCCCTATACAACAGGGTACACTGAAGCTTTCTTT	TRBJ1-1	15	-	TRBV28	-
CASSLARGPRSGNTIYF	TGTGCCAGCAGCTTAGCGAGAGGGCCTCGCTCTGGAAACACCATATATTTT	TRBJ1-3	17	-	TRBV7-9	-
CASTLTSGRADEQFF	TGTGCCAGCACCTTAACTAGCGGGAGGGCCGATGAGCAGTTCTTC	TRBJ2-1	15	-	TRBV7-2	TRBD2
CASSEVTGLREKLFF	TGTGCCAGCAGTGAAGTGACAGGGCTGAGGGAAAAACTGTTTTTT	TRBJ1-4	15	-	TRBV2	TRBD1
CASSLDRGRLDEQYF	TGCGCCAGCAGCCTCGACAGGGGCAGGTTGGACGAGCAGTACTTC	TRBJ2-7	15	few	TRBV4-3	TRBD1
CASSIGRDSQETQYF	TGTGCCAGTAGTATAGGCAGGGACAGCCAAGAGACCCAGTACTTC	TRBJ2-5	15	-	TRBV19	TRBD1
CASSVGPGQGADEQFF	TGTGCCAGCAGCGTAGGACCGGGACAGGGGGCGGATGAGCAGTTCTTC	TRBJ2-1	16	-	TRBV9	TRBD1
CASSLGVGAGQPQHF	TGTGCCAGCAGCTTAGGGGTCGGAGCGGGTCAGCCCCAGCATTTT	TRBJ1-5	15	once	TRBV7-8	-
CASSAVTAGYSGNTIYF	TGTGCCAGCAGTGCCGTGACTGCAGGGTACTCTGGAAACACCATATATTTT	TRBJ1-3	17	few	TRBV25-1	-
CASSPRGTSRYNEQFF	TGTGCCAGCAGTCCTCGTGGGACTAGCCGATACAATGAGCAGTTCTTC	TRBJ2-1	16	once	TRBV27	TRBD2
CASSRGQGTDTQYF	TGTGCCAGCAGCCGAGGACAGGGAACAGATACGCAGTATTTT	TRBJ2-3	14	-	TRBV7-9	TRBD1